These 26 T cell receptor beta chains were sequenced from one sample in a study of T-cell reconstitution after alpha-beta-depleted transplantation in children. Preparing the TCRbeta library involved the use of unique molecular identifiers. TCRdb independently ran MiXCR on the PCR reads; one entry per CDR3 protein. The table lists a few hundred thousand distinct CDR3 sequences, approximately 24% of them singletons, with 4% to 5.5% in the top ten. The sample here was PBMCs, mostly from graft donor cells, taken 360 days after TCRalphabeta/CD19-depleted stem cell transplant. The receptors derive from a female patient aged 2 to 10 who had a stem cell transplant for congenital amegakaryocytic thrombocytopenia, so the T cells may come from the graft donor.

For this clonotype: One end of the junction fails to match germline, which may point to a read error. V gene TRBV20-1 combines with J gene TRBJ1-5, with D unclear. CDR3 size: 12 residues. CDR1 and CDR2 (germline): DFQATT, SNEGSKA (reference sequence). The CDR3: CSAGDSNHPQHF. The CDR3 nucleotides are TGCAGTGCTGGGGATAGCAATCATCCCCAGCATTTT.

This clonotype was counted between two and nine times. V usage is TRBV5-1 and J usage is TRBJ2-5; 7 bases agree with TRBD1. J gave up 4 bases and V 3 bases, and 3 bases lay outside the gene matches. In germline, CDR1 is SGHRS, CDR2 YFSETQ. CDR3 length: 13 amino acids. This CDR3 reads CASSSGQRETQYF. CDR3 nucleotides: TGCGCCAGCAGCTCGGGACAGCGAGAGACCCAGTACTTC.

This rearrangement joins TRBV9 to TRBJ2-3; TRBD1 agrees at 10 bases. This CDR3 region has 18 residues. Germline V gene lookup returns CDR1 SGDLS and CDR2 YYNGEE. With 0 bases clipped from V and 0 bases from J, the junction kept 7 bases outside the gene matches. The DNA of the CDR3 is TGTGCCAGCAGCGTAGCGTCTCGGACAGGGGGTAGCACAGATACGCAGTATTTT. Its protein product is CASSVASRTGGSTDTQYF.

The J gene is TRBJ1-1, the V gene TRBV7-2; D ambiguous. Germline CDR1 SGHTA, CDR2 FQGNSA. V dropped 1 base and J dropped 0 bases, with 9 bases sitting between them. This CDR3 has 15 residues. CDR3 in amino acids: CASSLGGVMNTEAFF. CDR3 in DNA: TGTGCCAGCAGCTTAGGTGGAGTCATGAACACTGAAGCTTTCTTT.

The chain uses TRBV7-3 and TRBJ2-1; D is uncertain. The V end lost 5 bases, the J end lost 2 bases, and 13 bases lay between the germline ends. The CDR3 has 15 amino acids. Germline V gene lookup returns CDR1 SGHTA and CDR2 FQGTGA. CDR3 sequence (DNA): TGTGCCAGCAGCATCACACCGGATCCCTACAATGAGCAGTTCTTC. Amino acids: CASSITPDPYNEQFF.

A few counts support this clonotype. V gene TRBV6-1 combines with J gene TRBJ1-4; a possible D gene is TRBD1 (5 bases). Trimming shortened V by 8 bases and J by 0 bases, and 16 bases separated the two germline ends. CDR3 length: 16 amino acids. Per germline, CDR1 MNHNS and CDR2 SASEGT. This chain's CDR3 is CASGALGVATNEKLFF. The CDR3 region has the DNA TGTGCCAGCGGAGCCCTAGGGGTTGCAACTAATGAAAAACTGTTTTTT.

In its sample, this clonotype was seen a few times. The chain links TRBV5-5 to TRBJ2-3; D unresolved. Germline lookup yields CDR1 SGHKS and CDR2 YYEKEE (reference sequence). Deletions cut 4 bases from V and 0 bases from J, with 12 bases between. The CDR3 consists of 15 residues. CDR3 nucleotides: TGTGCCAGCAGCATCACCCAACCCAGCACAGATACGCAGTATTTT. Amino acid sequence: CASSITQPSTDTQYF.

Only a few counts were recorded for this clonotype. The V and J genes are TRBV18 and TRBJ1-1, with 10 bases fitting TRBD1. Germline V gene sequence: CDR1 KGHSH, CDR2 LQKENI. CDR3 size: 15 residues. Germline trimming cut 3 bases from V and 4 bases from J; bases unmatched to any gene: 5. As DNA, the CDR3 is TGTGCCAGCTCACCCGGGACAGGGGCTGTCACTGAAGCTTTCTTT. This gives the protein CASSPGTGAVTEAFF.

This clonotype showed up many times. The chain couples TRBV5-5 to TRBJ2-3; TRBD2 matches 11 bases. The CDR3 spans 16 residues. The junction had 3 bases not matched to a gene; V was cut back by 3 bases and J by 0 bases. Per germline, CDR1 SGHKS and CDR2 YYEKEE (reference sequence). The CDR3 DNA sequence: TGTGCCAGCAGCTCGGGACTAGCGGCTAGCACAGATACGCAGTATTTT. The encoded protein is CASSSGLAASTDTQYF.

V and J are TRBV20-1 and TRBJ2-7; 7 positions agree with TRBD2. From germline, CDR1 is DFQATT and CDR2 SNEGSKA (reference sequence). CDR3 length: 18 amino acids. The trim removed 6 bases at V and 3 bases at J, leaving 23 bases unmatched. CDR3 coding DNA: TGCAGTGCAGACGTAGAGTCCCGAGGGCCTAGCGGCCTCTACGAGCAGTACTTC. Residues: CSADVESRGPSGLYEQYF.

This clonotype was recorded a few times. The chain has TRBV5-6 and TRBJ2-7; 9 nucleotides agree with TRBD1. Losses at the gene ends were 4 bases for V and 0 bases for J; bases not matched to a gene: 17. The germline V gene encodes CDR1 SGHDT and CDR2 YYEEEE. This CDR3 has 19 amino acids. CDR3 protein: CASSTFEFTGGLLSYEQYF. CDR3 sequence (DNA): TGTGCCAGCAGCACCTTCGAATTTACAGGGGGCCTTCTCTCCTACGAGCAGTACTTC.

In this sample, this clonotype turned up a few times. The CDR3 sequence: CASSGRTDNEQFF. The CDR3 DNA reads TGTGCCAGCAGCGGACGGACCGACAATGAGCAGTTCTTC. The chain couples TRBV7-2 to TRBJ2-1, with D unclear. V was pared by 5 bases and J by 5 bases, with 10 bases between. The CDR3 length is 13 residues. In germline, CDR1 is SGHTA, CDR2 FQGNSA.

J is TRBJ2-3 and V is TRBV20-1, with 16 bases fitting TRBD2. The CDR3 consists of 15 residues. Germline assignment: CDR1 DFQATT and CDR2 SNEGSKA (reference sequence). V shed 3 bases and J 9 bases; nucleotides not matched to a gene: 6. The CDR3: CSARGTSGRAGTQYF. DNA of the CDR3: TGCAGTGCTAGGGGGACTAGCGGGAGGGCCGGCACGCAGTATTTT.

This clonotype was counted a few times. V and J are TRBV7-9 and TRBJ2-2; TRBD1 is a possible D gene (6 bases). V lost 3 bases and J 0 bases, leaving 14 bases between the germline ends. This CDR3 spans 17 amino acids. Germline lookup yields CDR1 SEHNR and CDR2 FQNEAQ (reference sequence). DNA for the CDR3: TGTGCCAGCAGCTTCCCTAGGGACACCCCGAACACCGGGGAGCTGTTTTTT. It is translated as CASSFPRDTPNTGELFF.

This chain links TRBV3-1 with TRBJ2-4; D may match TRBD1 or TRBD2 (5 bases each). Germline CDR1 and CDR2: LGHDT and YNNKEL (reference sequence). V was shortened by 2 bases and J by 8 bases, with 16 bases between the two germline ends. The CDR3 extends over 15 amino acids. In DNA form, the CDR3 reads TGTGCCAGCAGCCAAATCGGGGACCCGCTCGACATTCAGTACTTC. Its translation: CASSQIGDPLDIQYF.

J is TRBJ2-3 and V is TRBV24-1; possible D gene TRBD2, 6 bases. Germline V gene sequence: CDR1 KGHDR, CDR2 SFDVKD. Trimming pared 10 bases from V and 1 base from J, leaving 11 bases between. CDR3 length: 13 amino acids. Written as DNA, the CDR3 is TGTGCCACAGGGAAGCGGGGCACAGATACGCAGTATTTT. Translated, it gives CATGKRGTDTQYF.

This clonotype was found a few times. V gene TRBV14 combines with J gene TRBJ2-5; 9 nucleotides line up with TRBD1. This CDR3 comprises 19 residues. V lost 0 bases and J lost 5; bases outside the gene matches: 16. Germline CDR1 and CDR2: SGHDN and FVKESK. The CDR3 loop is CASSQDRFRTGEIWETQYF. The CDR3 DNA reads TGTGCCAGCAGCCAAGATCGATTTCGGACAGGGGAAATTTGGGAGACCCAGTACTTC.

In its sample, this clonotype was seen a few times. The rearrangement uses TRBV10-1 and TRBJ1-2; D unclear. Deletions cut 4 bases from V and 3 bases from J, with 15 bases between. The germline V gene has CDR1 WNHNN and CDR2 SYGVQD (reference sequence). The CDR3 contains 15 residues. The CDR3 spells CASSVVSKEDYGYTF. The CDR3, as DNA: TGCGCCAGCAGTGTCGTCAGCAAGGAGGACTATGGCTACACCTTC.

The chain carries TRBV12-3 or TRBV12-4 and TRBJ2-1, with 7 bases aligning to TRBD2. Trimming cost V 6 bases and J 7 bases; bases outside gene matches: 9. There are 14 residues in the CDR3. CDR3 in DNA: TGTGCCAGCAGGTCCGTGGGGGAGGGAAATGAGCAGTTCTTC. It codes for CASRSVGEGNEQFF.

This chain uses TRBV6-1 with TRBJ2-2, with D tentatively TRBD2 (7 bases). CDR1 and CDR2 (germline): MNHNS, SASEGT. V was clipped by 8 bases and J by 0 bases, with 10 bases between them. The CDR3 spans 14 residues. CDR3 amino acids: CASRRGPNTGELFF. The CDR3 bases are TGTGCCAGCCGGCGGGGGCCGAACACCGGGGAGCTGTTTTTT.

This sequence joins TRBV3-1 and TRBJ1-5, with 7 bases that match TRBD1. The CDR3 runs to 15 residues. In germline, CDR1 is LGHDT, CDR2 YNNKEL (reference sequence). The ends lost 0 bases at V and 7 bases at J; junction bases unmatched: 6. CDR3 in DNA: TGTGCCAGCAGCCAAGACAGGGGGTCAGGCCAGCCCCAGCATTTT. This gives the protein CASSQDRGSGQPQHF.

This sequence joins TRBV3-1 and TRBJ1-4, with no clear D. Trimming left V 2 bases short and J 6 bases short, with 16 bases between. CDR1 LGHDT and CDR2 YNNKEL come from the germline V gene (reference sequence). CDR3 size: 16 residues. CDR3 nucleotides: TGTGCCAGCAGCCAATCCAATCCGGGAGCGGATGAAAAACTGTTTTTT. This sequence encodes CASSQSNPGADEKLFF.

This clonotype has ten or more counts. The V call is TRBV28, the J call TRBJ1-1, with D maybe TRBD1 (5 bases). Germline loops: CDR1 MDHEN, CDR2 SYDVKM. The V end lost 8 bases, the J end lost 0 bases, and 19 bases lay between the germline ends. The CDR3 runs to 16 residues. CDR3 coding DNA: TGTGCCAGCCCGAAGCCGGGGCAGACCATGAACACTGAAGCTTTCTTT. Amino acid sequence: CASPKPGQTMNTEAFF.

This clonotype showed up many times. This chain connects TRBV5-6 to TRBJ2-5; 14 bases align to TRBD2. CDR1 SGHDT and CDR2 YYEEEE come from the germline V gene. CDR3 length equals 17 residues. V gave up 1 base and J gave up 1 base; unmatched junction bases: 3. CDR3 nucleotides: TGTGCCAGCAGCTTGAAGACTAGCGGGAGGGCCCAAGAGACCCAGTACTTC. This translates into CASSLKTSGRAQETQYF.

The V call is TRBV9, the J call TRBJ2-2; D may be TRBD1 (5 bases). The CDR3 contains 15 residues. Looked up from germline, CDR1 is SGDLS and CDR2 is YYNGEE. V was cut by 0 bases and J by 2 bases, with 8 bases left in between. The CDR3 region has the DNA TGTGCCAGCAGCGTAGAGGGGTTCAACACCGGGGAGCTGTTTTTT. This gives the protein CASSVEGFNTGELFF.

Ten or more counts support this clonotype. The rearrangement uses TRBV20-1 and TRBJ1-1, with 9 positions matching TRBD1. The CDR3 runs to 17 residues. Trimming removed 0 bases from V and 3 bases from J; junction bases left unmatched: 11. Germline V CDR1 and CDR2: DFQATT, SNEGSKA (reference sequence). CDR3 loop: CSARDALGQGRHTEAFF. CDR3 DNA sequence: TGCAGTGCTAGAGATGCTCTTGGACAGGGGCGTCACACTGAAGCTTTCTTT.